This is a list of T cell receptor beta chains from one sample in a study of shared clonotypes between healthy human individuals. The assay was immunoSEQ multiplex PCR, and TCRdb's table has in-frame clones only and misses some. This table holds 2.3 million or so clones, about 92% found once. The sequencing input was naive CD4+ T cells from PBMCs. The receptors come from a man aged 18 to 30 in good health. Some clones in this sample may be carry-over from other donors' samples. Both conserved end residues are part of each CDR3.

j_call,v_call,cdr3_aa
TRBJ1-1,TRBV5-8,CASSRGGSDTEAFF
TRBJ1-5,TRBV7-9,CASSLDGAPNQPQHF
TRBJ2-2,TRBV6-5,CASSFLAGTPTGELFF
TRBJ2-3,TRBV29-1,CSVVLGQGITDTQYF
TRBJ1-2,TRBV30,CAWSKYQTGNYGYTF
TRBJ1-3,TRBV30,CAWSVRGGGNTIYF
TRBJ2-7,TRBV5-1,CASRFTGGAGEQYF
TRBJ2-1,TRBV28,CASTGSGRFNEQFF
TRBJ1-1,TRBV7-3,CASSPSATNTEAFF
TRBJ2-7,TRBV11-2,CASSLDTGWSYEQYF
TRBJ2-6,TRBV18,CASSPDLSGANVLTF
TRBJ2-4,TRBV6-5,CASRRRVLRGIQYF
TRBJ2-7,TRBV10-3,CAISQDRYYEQYF
TRBJ2-2,TRBV2,CASSVQVNTGELFF
TRBJ2-7,TRBV9,CASSQTPGVDGQYF
TRBJ2-7,TRBV5-1,CASRPYPSQAYEQYF
TRBJ2-5,TRBV7-9,CASSSRQGAGETQYF